A single sample is the source of the 32 T cell receptor beta chains below, sequenced in a study of Ad26.COV2.S vaccination and SARS-CoV-2 variants. Assay used: immunoSEQ multiplex PCR; TCRdb lists only in-frame clones, some missing. The table includes some 340,000 clones, more than 70% detected once. Treatment reported: some 20 received Ad26.COV2.S at low or high dose, single or two shots; about 5 received placebo; per-sample allocation not given. Samples were taken on day 63 after the first vaccine or placebo injection. Sample: peripheral blood, taken in a trial of Ad26.COV2.S vaccine versus placebo. All receptors come from a person between 18 and 65 years old who received the Ad26.COV2.S COVID-19 vaccine or a placebo.

The rearrangement joins TRBV30 to TRBJ1-4, with 8 nucleotides matching TRBD1. Germline V gene sequence: CDR1 GTSNPN, CDR2 SVGIG (reference sequence). CDR3 length: 14 amino acids. V shed 5 bases and J 3 bases; nucleotides not matched to a gene: 5. CDR3 residues: CAWAPGQANEKLFF. CDR3 coding DNA: TGTGCCTGGGCACCGGGACAGGCTAATGAAAAACTGTTTTTT.

The chain combines TRBV12-3 or TRBV12-4 with TRBJ1-4; no clear D. The CDR3 is made up of 13 amino acids. Trimming pared 3 bases from V and 8 bases from J, leaving 10 bases between. Here the CDR3 reads CASSFGLEEKLFF. CDR3 DNA sequence: TGTGCCAGCAGTTTCGGACTGGAAGAAAAACTGTTTTTT.

About this clone: This specimen includes other DNA sequences encoding the same CDR3. This rearrangement joins TRBV5-1 to TRBJ1-3, with no clear D. The CDR3 totals 14 residues. In germline, CDR1 is SGHRS, CDR2 YFSETQ. The V end was cut by 0 bases, the J end by 3 bases, with 7 bases between. In DNA form, the CDR3 reads TGCGCCAGCAGCTTGGGCGGGCTTGGAAACACCATATATTTT. Protein product: CASSLGGLGNTIYF.

This clone was recorded once. The V gene is TRBV6-1, the J gene TRBJ1-5; 7 bases map to TRBD1. CDR1 MNHNS and CDR2 SASEGT come from the germline V gene. The CDR3 is 15 residues long. Losses at the gene ends were 3 bases for V and 3 bases for J; bases not matched to a gene: 5. The CDR3 here is CASSEIGTDNQPQHF. In nucleotides, the CDR3 is TGTGCCAGCAGTGAGATCGGGACAGACAATCAGCCCCAGCATTTT.

The chain joins TRBV29-1 to TRBJ2-2, with D possibly TRBD1 on 5 matching bases. Germline loops: CDR1 SQVTM, CDR2 ANQGSEA. CDR3 length: 14 residues. The V gene lost 3 bases and the J gene lost 2 bases, with 10 bases spanning the gap. CDR3 nucleotides: TGCAGCGTTGAGCGGACACACAACACCGGGGAGCTGTTTTTT. The encoded protein is CSVERTHNTGELFF.

In its sample, this clone was seen once. CDR3 coding DNA: TGTGCCAGCAGTTACGCAAACTATGGCTACACCTTC. It codes for CASSYANYGYTF. The chain carries TRBV6-5 and TRBJ1-2; the D is unclear. Germline V gives CDR1 MNHEY, CDR2 SVGAGI. The CDR3 spans 12 residues. The V and J ends lost 2 bases and 2 bases respectively, with 3 bases between them.

The gene calls are TRBV7-2 and TRBJ2-7; the D is unclear. CDR1 and CDR2 (germline): SGHTA, FQGNSA. The V end was cut by 5 bases, the J end by 3 bases, with 14 bases between. The CDR3 covers 14 residues. This CDR3 is CASSAPLGGYEQYF. In DNA, the CDR3 is TGTGCCAGCAGCGCGCCCCTGGGCGGCTACGAGCAGTACTTC.

This clone has just one count. This sequence joins TRBV7-2 and TRBJ1-2; perhaps TRBD1 as D (5 bases). CDR1 SGHTA and CDR2 FQGNSA come from the germline V gene. The CDR3 sequence is 14 residues long. Trimming pared 5 bases from V and 8 bases from J, leaving 18 bases between. CDR3 nucleotide sequence: TGTGCCAGCAGCCTACCGGGACGCAGTATCGGCTACACCTTC. Translating it yields CASSLPGRSIGYTF.

V usage is TRBV11-2 and J usage is TRBJ2-7, with D possibly being TRBD1 or TRBD2 (5 bases each). Germline assignment: CDR1 SGHAT and CDR2 FQNNGV. This CDR3 has 14 amino acids. Trimming shortened V by 3 bases and J by 1 base, and 10 bases separated the two germline ends. The CDR3 sequence: CASSFGTASYEQYF. The CDR3 nucleotides read TGTGCCAGCAGCTTCGGGACGGCATCCTACGAGCAGTACTTC.

The chain combines TRBV5-6 with TRBJ1-1, with unresolved D. The V gene's germline CDR1 is SGHDT and CDR2 YYEEEE. CDR3 length: 15 residues. V was clipped by 1 base and J by 4 bases, with 14 bases between them. This CDR3 is CASSLYNRLGTEAFF. The CDR3 DNA is TGTGCCAGCAGCTTGTATAACAGATTGGGCACTGAAGCTTTCTTT.

The V and J genes are TRBV25-1 and TRBJ2-2; perhaps D is TRBD1 or TRBD2 (5 bases each). The germline CDR1 and CDR2 sequences are MGHDK and SYGVNS. The CDR3 is made up of 15 amino acids. V was pared by 2 bases and J by 0 bases, with 7 bases between. This CDR3 reads CASSEGGANTGELFF. The CDR3 DNA follows: TGTGCCAGCAGTGAAGGGGGTGCGAACACCGGGGAGCTGTTTTTT.

A few counts support this clone. V gene TRBV5-1 combines with J gene TRBJ1-6, with D unclear. The V end lost 2 bases, the J end lost 5 bases, and 2 bases lay between the germline ends. Per the germline V gene, CDR1 is SGHRS and CDR2 is YFSETQ. The CDR3 covers 12 residues. DNA of the CDR3: TGCGCCAGCAGCTTTAATAATTCACCCCTCCACTTT. Translation: CASSFNNSPLHF.

A single count supports this clone. V is TRBV10-3 and J is TRBJ2-7; TRBD1 matches 7 bases. There are 15 residues in the CDR3. The V and J ends lost 3 bases and 2 bases, in that order; junction bases with no gene match: 7. The V gene's germline CDR1 is ENHRY and CDR2 SYGVKD. As DNA, the CDR3 is TGTGCCATCAGTGAAGGGCAGGGGGTCACCTACGAGCAGTACTTC. This codes for CAISEGQGVTYEQYF.

The CDR3 DNA is TGTGCCAGCAGTGCGGGACCCGGCTCCTACAATGAGCAGTTCTTC. As protein: CASSAGPGSYNEQFF. This rearrangement joins TRBV7-2 to TRBJ2-1; D perhaps matches TRBD2 (6 bases). Trimming removed 6 bases at V and 0 bases at J, with 12 bases between. Germline assignment: CDR1 SGHTA and CDR2 FQGNSA. The CDR3 sequence is 15 residues long.

The count of this clone is one. V and J are TRBV18 and TRBJ1-1, with a tentative D call TRBD1 (6 bases). Germline CDR1 reads KGHSH; CDR2 reads LQKENI. The CDR3 covers 12 residues. Trimming stripped 5 bases from V and 5 bases from J, with 9 bases between. CDR3 protein: CASSVQGTEAFF. In DNA, the CDR3 is TGTGCCAGCTCAGTACAGGGAACTGAAGCTTTCTTT.

The rearrangement links TRBV3-1 (or the pseudogene TRBV3-2) to TRBJ2-1; D unclear. The germline V gene has CDR1 LGHDT and CDR2 YNNKEL (reference sequence). This CDR3 has 13 residues. With 0 bases removed from V and 7 bases from J, the gap between germline ends came to 7 bases. The chain's CDR3 is CASSQDGRNEQFF. CDR3 nucleotide sequence: TGTGCCAGCAGCCAAGATGGCAGAAATGAGCAGTTCTTC.

The chain carries TRBV7-9 and TRBJ2-1; perhaps D is TRBD1 or TRBD2 (5 bases each). In germline, CDR1 is SEHNR, CDR2 FQNEAQ (reference sequence). CDR3 length: 13 amino acids. With 6 bases removed from V and 9 bases from J, the gap between germline ends came to 15 bases. The CDR3 loop is CASSTGTKGEQFF. CDR3 sequence (DNA): TGTGCCAGCAGTACCGGGACCAAGGGTGAGCAGTTCTTC.

This sequence joins TRBV18 and TRBJ1-1; 7 bases align to TRBD1. The CDR3 consists of 15 residues. V shed 2 bases, J shed 6 bases, and the junction held 9 bases outside the gene matches. CDR1 is KGHSH and CDR2 is LQKENI in the germline V gene. The CDR3 coding sequence is TGTGCCAGCTCACCAGTCTCAGGGGGGTGGGCTGAAGCTTTCTTT. Translation: CASSPVSGGWAEAFF.

Comments on this clone: The sample has other DNA sequences that encode this CDR3 too. The chain employs TRBV30 and TRBJ2-7, with 9 bases fitting TRBD2. Looked up from germline, CDR1 is GTSNPN and CDR2 is SVGIG (reference sequence). The CDR3 spans 14 residues. The V and J ends lost 2 bases and 2 bases, in that order; junction bases with no gene match: 4. The CDR3 sequence is CAWSTGGGAYEQYF. CDR3 nucleotide sequence: TGTGCCTGGAGTACTGGCGGGGGGGCCTACGAGCAGTACTTC.

The J gene is TRBJ1-3, the V gene TRBV23-1; perhaps TRBD1 as D (5 bases). TRBV23-1 has ORF status, its function being uncertain. This CDR3 comprises 16 residues. Deletions cut 0 bases from V and 7 bases from J, with 16 bases between. The CDR3 nucleotides read TGCGCCAGCAGTCAATCAGGTGAAGGGGAGAGTAACACCATATATTTT. Amino acid sequence: CASSQSGEGESNTIYF.

The chain combines TRBV12-5 with TRBJ1-1, with 8 bases that match TRBD1. CDR1 is LGHNT, CDR2 FRNRAP, per germline. The CDR3 is 15 residues long. The V and J ends lost 3 bases and 4 bases, in that order; junction bases with no gene match: 7. The CDR3 sequence: CASGFSTGAGTEAFF. The CDR3 DNA reads TGTGCTAGTGGTTTCTCGACAGGGGCGGGCACTGAAGCTTTCTTT.

V is TRBV5-1 and J is TRBJ1-1; TRBD1 might be the D (5 bases). Germline V gene lookup returns CDR1 SGHRS and CDR2 YFSETQ. The V gene lost 0 bases and the J gene lost 1 base, with 10 bases spanning the gap. The CDR3 runs 15 residues. CDR3 in DNA: TGCGCCAGCAGCTTGGGGGGGAGCACGAACACTGAAGCTTTCTTT. It is translated as CASSLGGSTNTEAFF.

The rearrangement uses TRBV4-1 and TRBJ1-4; D perhaps matches TRBD1 (5 bases). The CDR3 spans 15 residues. Germline CDR1 and CDR2: MGHRA and YSYEKL. Trimming left V 8 bases short and J 1 base short, with 14 bases between. CDR3 in amino acids: CASCRGYGTNEKLFF. The CDR3 coding sequence is TGCGCCAGCTGCCGGGGGTACGGAACTAATGAAAAACTGTTTTTT.

The V call is TRBV27, the J call TRBJ2-7; maybe TRBD2 (6 bases). Trimming removed 6 bases from V and 7 bases from J, with 16 bases in between. CDR1 is MNHEY, CDR2 SMNVEV, per germline (reference sequence). This CDR3 spans 13 amino acids. CDR3 sequence (DNA): TGTGCCAGCAGCCGACTAGTTGGTTGGGAGCAGTACTTC. Amino acid sequence: CASSRLVGWEQYF.

The CDR3 loop is CASRSQETQYF. The CDR3 DNA reads as TGTGCCAGCAGGTCTCAAGAGACCCAGTACTTC. This chain connects TRBV7-8 to TRBJ2-5, with D unclear. The germline CDR1 and CDR2 sequences are SGHVS and FQNEAQ. The CDR3 has 11 amino acids. V was pared by 6 bases and J by 2 bases, with 4 bases between.

The chain recombines TRBV7-2 with TRBJ2-3; 7 nucleotides match TRBD2. After removal of 5 bases from V and 8 bases from J, the junction contained 10 bases not matched to a gene. The CDR3 runs 14 residues. Per the germline V gene, CDR1 is SGHTA and CDR2 is FQGNSA. CDR3 region: CASSAGLDLVTQYF. The DNA of the CDR3 is TGTGCCAGCAGCGCCGGACTAGACTTAGTTACGCAGTATTTT.

The chain links TRBV5-1 to TRBJ2-5, with D unclear. The V gene's germline CDR1 is SGHRS and CDR2 YFSETQ. The CDR3 is 13 residues long. Trimming took 3 bases from V and 0 from J, leaving 6 bases between them. CDR3 residues: CASSSYYQETQYF. CDR3 in DNA: TGCGCCAGCAGCTCGTACTACCAAGAGACCCAGTACTTC. The complete variable domain, with remaining parts taken from reference TRBV5-1 and TRBJ2-5, reads KAGVTQTPRYLIKTRGQQVTLSCSPISGHRSVSWYQQTPGQGLQFLFEYFSETQRNKGNFPGRFSGRQFSNSRSEMNVSTLELGDSALYLCASSSYYQETQYFGPGTRLLVL.

The rearrangement links TRBV30 to TRBJ1-5, with D uncertain. The CDR3 has 13 residues. Trimming removed 0 bases from V and 5 bases from J, with 8 bases in between. In germline, CDR1 is GTSNPN, CDR2 SVGIG (reference sequence). This CDR3 is CAWSVALDQPQHF. CDR3 bases: TGTGCCTGGAGTGTGGCCCTGGATCAGCCCCAGCATTTT. Supplemented by reference TRBV30 and TRBJ1-5, the full variable domain reads SQTIHQWPATLVQPVGSPLSLECTVEGTSNPNLYWYRQAAGRGLQLLFYSVGIGQISSEVPQNLSASRPQDRQFILSSKKLLLSDSGFYLCAWSVALDQPQHFGDGTRLSIL.

The V call is TRBV19, the J call TRBJ2-2; 8 bases map to TRBD2. Germline assignment: CDR1 LNHDA and CDR2 SQIVND (reference sequence). Trimming at V came to 5 bases and at J to 0 bases, leaving 5 bases not matched to a gene. The CDR3 loop spans 16 amino acids. The CDR3: CASSPRGGSNTGELFF. The CDR3, as DNA: TGTGCCAGTAGTCCCCGGGGGGGTTCGAACACCGGGGAGCTGTTTTTT.

This clone turned up a few times. This chain uses TRBV18 with TRBJ2-7; 8 bases match TRBD1. The germline CDR1 and CDR2 sequences are KGHSH and LQKENI. This CDR3 is 15 amino acids long. The V segment lost 0 bases and the J segment 3 bases; nucleotides outside the gene matches: 4. CDR3 DNA: TGTGCCAGCTCACCACCGAAGACAGGGGTCTACGAGCAGTACTTC. Amino acid sequence: CASSPPKTGVYEQYF.

This clone came up a few times. The V and J genes are TRBV5-1 and TRBJ1-2; the match to TRBD1 covers 9 bases. V gave up 2 bases and J gave up 8 bases; unmatched junction bases: 13. CDR1 SGHRS and CDR2 YFSETQ come from the germline V gene. The CDR3 sequence is 16 residues long. The CDR3 loop is CASSLRLWGQGSGYTF. Here the CDR3 DNA reads TGCGCCAGCAGCTTACGTTTGTGGGGACAGGGAAGCGGCTACACCTTC. Variable domain in full (rest from reference TRBV5-1 and TRBJ1-2): KAGVTQTPRYLIKTRGQQVTLSCSPISGHRSVSWYQQTPGQGLQFLFEYFSETQRNKGNFPGRFSGRQFSNSRSEMNVSTLELGDSALYLCASSLRLWGQGSGYTFGSGTRLTVV.

This chain connects TRBV4-3 to TRBJ2-1; no clear D. Germline lookup yields CDR1 LGHNA and CDR2 YSLEER. CDR3 length: 14 residues. V lost 0 bases and J 6 bases, leaving 9 bases between the germline ends. The DNA for the CDR3 is TGCGCCAGCAGCCAAGATTGGGCGCGCAATGAGCAGTTCTTC. As protein: CASSQDWARNEQFF.